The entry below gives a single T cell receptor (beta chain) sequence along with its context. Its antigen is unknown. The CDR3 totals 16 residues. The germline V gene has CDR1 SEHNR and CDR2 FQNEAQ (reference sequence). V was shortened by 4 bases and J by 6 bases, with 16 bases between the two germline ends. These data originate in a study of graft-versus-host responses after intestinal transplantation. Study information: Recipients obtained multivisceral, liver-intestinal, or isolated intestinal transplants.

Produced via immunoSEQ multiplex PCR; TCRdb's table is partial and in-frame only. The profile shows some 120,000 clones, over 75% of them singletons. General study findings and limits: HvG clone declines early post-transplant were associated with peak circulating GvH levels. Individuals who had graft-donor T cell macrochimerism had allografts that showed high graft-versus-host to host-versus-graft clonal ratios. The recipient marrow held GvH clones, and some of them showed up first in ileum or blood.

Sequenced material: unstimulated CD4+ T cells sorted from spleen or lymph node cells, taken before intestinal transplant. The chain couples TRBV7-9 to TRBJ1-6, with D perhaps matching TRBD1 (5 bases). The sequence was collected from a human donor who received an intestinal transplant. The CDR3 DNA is TGTGCCAGCAGCTCATCGTTGGACACCCTTAATTCACCCCTCCACTTT. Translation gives CASSSSLDTLNSPLHF.